These 28 T cell receptor beta chains were all obtained from the same sample, sequenced in a study of blood T cell repertoires in COVID-19 (dated by TCRdb to 2018 to 2021). Library construction relied on the immunoSEQ multiplex PCR assay. TCRdb mirrors the immuneACCESS table, restricted to in-frame sequences. Some clones are absent from its copies; in checked studies, under half trace to an unresolved V gene, and the reason for the others is unknown. In this sample the table shows roughly 380,000 clones, about 87% of which occur a single time. The ten biggest clones cover 1.3% of the sample. Sample: PBMCs or T cells enriched from blood (not recorded which). Every receptor here comes from a man aged 30 to 45 who had recovered from COVID-19.

The V and J genes are TRBV12-3 or TRBV12-4 and TRBJ2-5; TRBD1 matches at 7 bases. The CDR3 is made up of 13 amino acids. V lost 5 bases to trimming and J lost 3 bases; unmatched junction nucleotides: 3. CDR3: CASSLTGEETQYF. The CDR3 DNA is TGTGCCAGCAGTCTCACAGGGGAAGAGACCCAGTACTTC.

This clone has more than one count but fewer than ten. The chain employs TRBV2 and TRBJ1-1; 7 bases line up with TRBD1. The CDR3 has 15 residues. The V segment lost 6 bases and the J segment 3 bases; nucleotides outside the gene matches: 10. CDR1 and CDR2 from the germline V gene are SNHLY and FYNNEI. The CDR3 region is CASRPRQGVDTEAFF. The CDR3 region has the DNA TGTGCCAGCAGGCCCAGACAGGGAGTGGACACTGAAGCTTTCTTT.

This clone was seen a few times. This chain connects TRBV12-3 or TRBV12-4 to TRBJ2-7, with unresolved D. The V end lost 7 bases, the J end lost 11 bases, and 21 bases lay between the germline ends. This CDR3 has 13 residues. CDR3 protein: CASNIRNRPVKYF. The CDR3 DNA follows: TGTGCCAGCAACATAAGGAACAGACCGGTAAAGTACTTC.

This clone has a handful of counts. V is TRBV5-5 and J is TRBJ2-7; D not certain. Trimming pared 4 bases from V and 7 bases from J, leaving 15 bases between. The CDR3 is made up of 13 amino acids. From germline, CDR1 is SGHKS and CDR2 YYEKEE (reference sequence). The CDR3 DNA sequence: TGTGCCAGCAGCCCCAGGCAGTCTCGGGAGCAGTACTTC. Its translation: CASSPRQSREQYF.

This clone was observed a single time. This chain connects TRBV4-3 to TRBJ1-2; D is undetermined. Trimming cost V 4 bases and J 7 bases, with 16 bases left between them. The CDR3 totals 14 residues. The germline V gene encodes CDR1 LGHNA and CDR2 YSLEER. CDR3: CASSPSRFPLGYTF. CDR3 bases: TGCGCCAGCAGCCCCTCTCGGTTCCCCCTTGGCTACACCTTC.

The V call is TRBV7-2, the J call TRBJ2-5, with a possible D match to TRBD2 (5 bases). Trimming stripped 1 base from V and 5 bases from J, with 8 bases between. Germline loops: CDR1 SGHTA, CDR2 FQGNSA. The CDR3 covers 13 residues. CDR3: CASSLGPGETQYF. In nucleotides, the CDR3 is TGTGCCAGCAGCTTAGGTCCGGGGGAGACCCAGTACTTC. The full variable domain, in which reference TRBV7-2 and TRBJ2-5 provide the parts outside the CDR3, is GAGVSQSPSNKVTEKGKDVELRCDPISGHTALYWYRQSLGQGLEFLIYFQGNSAPDKSGLPSDRFSAERTGGSVSTLTIQRTQQEDSAVYLCASSLGPGETQYFGPGTRLLVL.

This chain joins TRBV4-1 and TRBJ2-5, with TRBD2 identical over 8 bases. Germline V gives CDR1 MGHRA, CDR2 YSYEKL. V lost 0 bases to trimming and J lost 4 bases; unmatched junction nucleotides: 7. This CDR3 region has 16 residues. The CDR3 sequence: CASSQDQAGALETQYF. The CDR3, as DNA: TGCGCCAGCAGCCAAGACCAAGCGGGGGCCCTAGAGACCCAGTACTTC.

This clone was detected a few times. V and J are TRBV6-2 or TRBV6-3 and TRBJ1-5; 10 bases are shared with TRBD1. The CDR3 is made up of 18 amino acids. With 4 bases clipped from V and 7 bases from J, the junction kept 16 bases outside the gene matches. Germline assignment: CDR1 MNHEY and CDR2 SVGEGT. The CDR3, as DNA: TGTGCCAGCAGTTCCCCAGGGACAGGGGACGCCCTCAGGCAGCCCCAGCATTTT. Its translation is CASSSPGTGDALRQPQHF.

The V gene is TRBV5-1, the J gene TRBJ2-7; a weak D match, TRBD2 (5 bases). This CDR3 is 13 amino acids long. Trimming took 1 base from V and 3 from J, leaving 8 bases between them. CDR1 and CDR2 (germline): SGHRS, YFSETQ. The CDR3 coding sequence is TGCGCCAGCAGCTTGCAGGAGGACTACGAGCAGTACTTC. It is translated as CASSLQEDYEQYF.

This chain joins TRBV6-5 and TRBJ1-1, with 7 bases that match TRBD1. The CDR3 extends over 16 amino acids. Germline V gene data show CDR1 as MNHEY and CDR2 as SVGAGI. V was pared by 4 bases and J by 2 bases, with 10 bases of the junction left unmatched. The CDR3: CASSSRGRGTNTEAFF. CDR3 DNA: TGTGCCAGCAGTTCAAGGGGGCGCGGGACTAACACTGAAGCTTTCTTT.

The chain employs TRBV5-1 and TRBJ1-4; D not certain. Trimming cost V 5 bases and J 5 bases, with 7 bases left between them. The CDR3 contains 12 residues. Germline values: CDR1 SGHRS, CDR2 YFSETQ. This chain's CDR3 is CASRGPNEKLFF. CDR3 coding DNA: TGCGCCAGCAGGGGCCCGAATGAAAAACTGTTTTTT.

This clone has just one count. V and J are TRBV12-5 and TRBJ1-1, with D maybe TRBD1 (5 bases). The germline gives CDR1 LGHNT, CDR2 FRNRAP. The CDR3 runs 13 residues. The ends were cut back, 8 bases at V and 0 bases at J, with 10 bases in the middle. The CDR3 spells CASSGLVNTEAFF. In DNA, the CDR3 is TGTGCTAGTTCAGGGTTGGTGAACACTGAAGCTTTCTTT.

The chain combines TRBV2 with TRBJ1-1, with no clear D. The CDR3 runs to 13 residues. Between the trimmed V and J ends, which lost 4 bases and 4 bases, there was a span of 10 bases. The germline V gene encodes CDR1 SNHLY and CDR2 FYNNEI. CDR3 protein: CASSAEDSTEAFF. CDR3 bases: TGTGCCAGCAGTGCGGAGGATAGCACTGAAGCTTTCTTT.

A note on this clone: The same CDR3 is also encoded by other DNA sequences in this sample. V and J are TRBV19 and TRBJ1-6; TRBD1 matches at 8 bases. Germline loops: CDR1 LNHDA, CDR2 SQIVND (reference sequence). V trimming: 6 bases; J trimming: 7 bases; junction bases outside the gene matches: 5. The CDR3 runs 14 residues. DNA for the CDR3: TGTGCCAGTAGGAGTGGACAGGGAAATTCACCCCTCCACTTT. This translates into CASRSGQGNSPLHF.

The chain employs TRBV3-1 (or the pseudogene TRBV3-2) and TRBJ2-3, with 8 bases identical to TRBD2. Trimming cost V 6 bases and J 7 bases; bases outside gene matches: 3. The CDR3 length is 12 residues. Germline V gene data show CDR1 as LGHDT and CDR2 as YNNKEL (reference sequence). CDR3 residues: CASSGLAHTQYF. The CDR3 DNA reads as TGTGCCAGCAGTGGACTAGCCCATACGCAGTATTTT.

This chain joins TRBV9 and TRBJ2-3; 12 positions match TRBD1. The germline V gene encodes CDR1 SGDLS and CDR2 YYNGEE. The CDR3 runs to 16 residues. V lost 3 bases to trimming and J lost 5 bases; unmatched junction nucleotides: 7. The CDR3 coding sequence is TGTGCCAGCAGCGGCGGGGACAGGGGGCAAAAAGATACGCAGTATTTT. Amino acid sequence: CASSGGDRGQKDTQYF.

This sequence joins TRBV6-6 and TRBJ1-3; 8 nucleotides match TRBD1. The V gene end was trimmed by 8 bases and the J gene end by 1 base; junction bases not matched to a gene: 1. CDR1 is MNHNY and CDR2 is SVGAGI in the germline V gene (reference sequence). The CDR3 has 13 amino acids. CDR3 in amino acids: CASRQGSGNTIYF. The DNA of the CDR3 is TGTGCCAGCCGACAGGGGTCTGGAAACACCATATATTTT.

CDR3 amino acids: CASSFGDRHYTF. As DNA, the CDR3 is TGTGCCAGCAGCTTTGGGGACAGACACTACACCTTC. The chain carries TRBV11-2 and TRBJ1-2; 7 bases align to TRBD1. Per the germline V gene, CDR1 is SGHAT and CDR2 is FQNNGV. This CDR3 has 12 residues. The ends lost 3 bases at V and 10 bases at J; junction bases unmatched: 5.

This chain connects TRBV28 to TRBJ1-1, with 8 bases matching TRBD1. The CDR3 is 14 amino acids. V lost 3 bases and J lost 8; bases outside the gene matches: 8. Germline V lookup: CDR1 MDHEN, CDR2 SYDVKM. In nucleotides, the CDR3 is TGTGCCAGCAGTTTTCCCCGGGACAGGCTCGAAGCTTTCTTT. This translates into CASSFPRDRLEAFF.

The chain combines TRBV28 with TRBJ1-3; TRBD1 is a possible D gene (6 bases). Germline values: CDR1 MDHEN, CDR2 SYDVKM. Trimming stripped 3 bases from V and 2 bases from J, with 11 bases between. The CDR3 loop spans 15 amino acids. The CDR3 coding sequence is TGTGCCAGCAGTTTTCCTACAGGGACTGGAAACACCATATATTTT. This gives the protein CASSFPTGTGNTIYF.

The chain employs TRBV6-5 and TRBJ2-7; D gene ambiguous. The CDR3 runs to 11 residues. In germline, CDR1 is MNHEY, CDR2 SVGAGI. With 7 bases removed from V and 2 bases from J, the gap between germline ends came to 6 bases. CDR3 region: CASTLTYEQYF. The CDR3 nucleotides read TGTGCCAGCACCCTAACCTACGAGCAGTACTTC.

The sample holds one count of this clone. The gene calls are TRBV6-2 or TRBV6-3 and TRBJ2-5, with 8 bases matching TRBD1. This CDR3 region has 12 residues. CDR1 and CDR2 (germline): MNHEY, SVGEGT. V dropped 5 bases and J dropped 7; count of bases not matched to a gene: 3. This chain's CDR3 is CASSQGAGTQYF. The DNA of the CDR3 is TGTGCCAGCAGTCAGGGGGCCGGGACCCAGTACTTC.

This clone showed up just a few times. This chain connects TRBV3-1 (or the pseudogene TRBV3-2) to TRBJ1-3; 7 bases match TRBD1. From germline, CDR1 is LGHDT and CDR2 YNNKEL (reference sequence). The CDR3 consists of 15 residues. V shed 8 bases, J shed 4 bases, and the junction held 11 bases outside the gene matches. The CDR3 nucleotides read TGTGCCAGCGGTTCCGACAGGGTTCGCGGAAACACCATATATTTT. Amino acid sequence: CASGSDRVRGNTIYF.

The chain employs TRBV25-1 and TRBJ2-1, with 7 bases fitting TRBD1. The CDR3 runs to 13 residues. Germline CDR1 reads MGHDK; CDR2 reads SYGVNS. J was trimmed by 2 bases and V by 8 bases; bases with no gene match: 3. CDR3 residues: CASAGTAYNEQFF. The CDR3, as DNA: TGTGCCAGCGCCGGGACAGCCTACAATGAGCAGTTCTTC.

The chain couples TRBV9 to TRBJ2-7; D possibly corresponds to TRBD2 (6 bases). V gave up 3 bases and J gave up 5 bases, with 18 bases separating them. The V gene's germline CDR1 is SGDLS and CDR2 YYNGEE. CDR3 size: 15 residues. CDR3 coding DNA: TGTGCCAGCAGCGCTTTCGAGGGGAGGTTCCACGAGCAGTACTTC. It codes for CASSAFEGRFHEQYF.

The V call is TRBV9, the J call TRBJ1-2, with a weak D call TRBD1 (5 bases). Germline CDR1 and CDR2: SGDLS and YYNGEE. The CDR3 covers 13 residues. V lost 0 bases to trimming and J lost 10 bases, with 13 bases between them. CDR3 DNA sequence: TGTGCCAGCAGCGTAGGGGACTTTGAGGCCTACACCTTC. Its translation: CASSVGDFEAYTF. The whole variable domain, remainder taken from reference TRBV9 and TRBJ1-2, is DSGVTQTPKHLITATGQRVTLRCSPRSGDLSVYWYQQSLDQGLQFLIQYYNGEERAKGNILERFSAQQFPDLHSELNLSSLELGDSALYFCASSVGDFEAYTFGSGTRLTVV.

The chain's CDR3 is CASSGGLAGLNIQYF. The DNA for the CDR3 is TGTGCCAGCAGCGGCGGACTAGCGGGGTTAAACATTCAGTACTTC. V is TRBV7-2 and J is TRBJ2-4; TRBD2 matches 12 bases. This CDR3 is built from 15 residues. Germline V gene sequence: CDR1 SGHTA, CDR2 FQGNSA. J was trimmed by 6 bases and V by 5 bases; bases with no gene match: 5.

CDR3: CASIPQGGGQPQHF. The CDR3 nucleotides read TGTGCCAGCATCCCACAGGGGGGAGGTCAGCCCCAGCATTTT. The rearrangement uses TRBV27 and TRBJ1-5, with 8 nucleotides matching TRBD1. The junction had 8 bases not matched to a gene; V was cut back by 7 bases and J by 6 bases. This CDR3 region has 14 residues. Per the germline V gene, CDR1 is MNHEY and CDR2 is SMNVEV (reference sequence).